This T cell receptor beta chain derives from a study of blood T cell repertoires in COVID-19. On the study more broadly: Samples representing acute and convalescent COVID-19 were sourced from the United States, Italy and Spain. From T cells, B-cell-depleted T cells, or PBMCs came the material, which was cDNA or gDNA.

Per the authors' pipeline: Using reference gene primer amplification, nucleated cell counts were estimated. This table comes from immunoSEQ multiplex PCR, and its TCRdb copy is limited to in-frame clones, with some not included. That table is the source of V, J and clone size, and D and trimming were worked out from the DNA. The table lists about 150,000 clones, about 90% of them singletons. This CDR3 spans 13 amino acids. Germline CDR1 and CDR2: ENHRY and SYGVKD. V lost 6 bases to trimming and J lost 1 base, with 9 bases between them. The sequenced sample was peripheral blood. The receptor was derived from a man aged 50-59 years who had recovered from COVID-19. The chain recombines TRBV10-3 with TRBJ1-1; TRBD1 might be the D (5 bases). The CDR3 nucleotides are TGTGCCATCAGGCGACAGCAGAACACTGAAGCTTTCTTT. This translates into CAIRRQQNTEAFF.